This TCR beta chain was sequenced in a study of graft-versus-host responses after intestinal transplantation. Overall study: The recipients all started with anti-thymocyte globulin induction and then took tacrolimus and steroids for around three years.

Findings and caveats of the study: Patients who carried graft-donor T cell macrochimerism also had high graft-versus-host to host-versus-graft clonal ratios in their allografts. Declining HvG levels early post-transplant were linked to peak circulating GvH clone levels. Investigators detected GvH clones in recipient marrow, with some emerging earlier in ileum or blood.

This CDR3 has 18 amino acids. V lost 5 bases to trimming and J lost 1 base; unmatched junction nucleotides: 11. Looked up from germline, CDR1 is MDHEN and CDR2 is SYDVKM. Assay: immunoSEQ multiplex PCR; the TCRdb copy retains only in-frame clones and omits some. The sample lists tens of thousands of clones, 89% seen once, with around 2.3% in the top ten. To note about this clone: Its cognate antigen is unknown.

This chain uses TRBV28 with TRBJ1-5; 10 bases agree with TRBD1. The TCR sequence derives from a human donor who received an intestinal transplant. The sample was unstimulated CD8+ T cells sorted from spleen or lymph node cells, taken before intestinal transplant. As DNA, the CDR3 is TGTGCCAGCAGTGGGTATGGACAGGGGGGTCGGAGCAATCAGCCCCAGCATTTT. This gives the protein CASSGYGQGGRSNQPQHF.